A single sample is the source of the 27 T cell receptor beta chains below, sequenced in a study of PD-1 blockade in classical Hodgkin lymphoma. Following autologous stem cell transplantation, relapse occurred in every patient, and exposure to brentuximab vedotin varied. Clones were sequenced by immunoSEQ multiplex PCR, and TCRdb holds only the in-frame ones, with some missing. Of 90,000 to 95,000 clones listed, 75% to 90% are singletons. The source material was peripheral blood mononuclear cells (PBMCs), sampled before the second cycle of nivolumab. All receptors come from a human donor with classical Hodgkin lymphoma.

The CDR3 bases are TGTGCCAGCAGTCTACAGGGGTCGCAAGAGACCCAGTACTTC. Its protein is CASSLQGSQETQYF. The chain carries TRBV5-4 and TRBJ2-5; 7 positions match TRBD1. The CDR3 is made up of 14 amino acids. V shed 5 bases, J shed 2 bases, and the junction held 6 bases outside the gene matches. Per germline, CDR1 SGHNT and CDR2 YYREEE (reference sequence).

V usage is TRBV5-4 and J usage is TRBJ2-5, with D hard to call. This CDR3 contains 15 residues. V dropped 0 bases and J dropped 1 base, with 10 bases sitting between them. Germline CDR1 is SGHNT and CDR2 is YYREEE (reference sequence). DNA of the CDR3: TGTGCCAGCAGCTTGGCGGGTGGGATCCAAGAGACCCAGTACTTC. It translates to CASSLAGGIQETQYF.

The V gene is TRBV19, the J gene TRBJ1-1, with 9 bases that match TRBD1. This CDR3 has 14 amino acids. Germline assignment: CDR1 LNHDA and CDR2 SQIVND (reference sequence). V lost 5 bases to trimming and J lost 4 bases; unmatched junction nucleotides: 5. CDR3 nucleotides: TGTGCCAGTAGTTACCGGGACAGGGCCACTGAAGCTTTCTTT. It encodes CASSYRDRATEAFF.

Details on this clone: Germline and junction disagree at one end, which may indicate a read error. The chain combines TRBV7-7 with TRBJ2-7, with D perhaps matching TRBD1 (6 bases). Per germline, CDR1 SSHAT and CDR2 FNYEAQ (reference sequence). The CDR3 runs to 13 residues. CDR3 in DNA: TGTGCTAGCAGCCACAGGGTAGGGTACGAGCAGTACTTC. It is translated as CASSHRVGYEQYF.

In its sample, this clone was seen a few times. The V call is TRBV6-6, the J call TRBJ1-2; 8 bases align to TRBD1. V was pared by 6 bases and J by 4 bases, with 7 bases of the junction left unmatched. CDR1 is MNHNY, CDR2 SVGAGI, per germline (reference sequence). The CDR3 loop spans 14 amino acids. CDR3 protein: CASSHQQGAYGYTF. CDR3 in DNA: TGTGCCAGCAGCCATCAGCAGGGGGCCTATGGCTACACCTTC.

This sequence joins TRBV6-1 and TRBJ1-5; D is perhaps TRBD1 (5 bases). Germline V gene sequence: CDR1 MNHNS, CDR2 SASEGT. CDR3 size: 15 residues. V was trimmed by 3 bases and J by 7 bases, leaving 16 bases between them. The DNA of the CDR3 is TGTGCCAGCAGTGATGGCAGGGTAGTAAGCCAGCCCCAGCATTTT. It encodes CASSDGRVVSQPQHF.

CDR3 DNA: TGTGCCAGCAGCTTATCTCTACCGGATGCAACTAATGAAAAACTGTTTTTT. This sequence encodes CASSLSLPDATNEKLFF. V is TRBV7-2 and J is TRBJ1-4; D remains ambiguous. In germline, CDR1 is SGHTA, CDR2 FQGNSA. Trimming shortened V by 2 bases and J by 0 bases, and 13 bases separated the two germline ends. This CDR3 is 17 amino acids long.

V and J are TRBV30 and TRBJ1-1; the D is unclear. Trimming stripped 4 bases from V and 0 bases from J, with 15 bases between. The CDR3 runs 15 residues. Germline V gives CDR1 GTSNPN, CDR2 SVGIG (reference sequence). The CDR3 DNA sequence: TGTGCCTGGAACACTGGGTGGCCTTTGAACACTGAAGCTTTCTTT. Amino acid sequence: CAWNTGWPLNTEAFF.

The V and J genes are TRBV4-1 and TRBJ2-5; TRBD2 agrees at 7 bases. Trimming at V came to 0 bases and at J to 2 bases, leaving 6 bases not matched to a gene. The CDR3 sequence is 16 residues long. Germline CDR1 MGHRA, CDR2 YSYEKL. The CDR3 coding sequence is TGCGCCAGCAGCCAAGATGGAAGCGGGGATCAAGAGACCCAGTACTTC. Amino acid sequence: CASSQDGSGDQETQYF.

The chain combines TRBV11-2 with TRBJ1-6; D perhaps matches TRBD1 (6 bases). This CDR3 has 15 amino acids. The V gene lost 5 bases and the J gene lost 10 bases, with 18 bases spanning the gap. Germline CDR1 SGHAT, CDR2 FQNNGV. The CDR3 DNA reads TGTGCCAGCAGCCTAGGGAAACAGGGAAACTCACCCCTCCACTTT. Its translation is CASSLGKQGNSPLHF.

This chain links TRBV19 with TRBJ2-7, with 7 bases aligning to TRBD1. CDR1 and CDR2 (germline): LNHDA, SQIVND (reference sequence). J gave up 3 bases and V 6 bases, and 8 bases lay outside the gene matches. This CDR3 comprises 14 residues. The CDR3 region is CASSETGPYYEQYF. For the CDR3, the DNA is TGTGCCAGTAGCGAGACAGGGCCATACTACGAGCAGTACTTC.

The rearrangement links TRBV11-3 to TRBJ2-1; the match to TRBD1 covers 10 bases. V lost 6 bases, J lost 4 bases, and 3 bases stayed unmatched. Germline CDR1 and CDR2: SGHNT and YENEEA. The CDR3 totals 14 residues. Here the CDR3 DNA reads TGTGCCAGCAGTCCGGGACAGGGGTACAATGAGCAGTTCTTC. Amino acids: CASSPGQGYNEQFF.

The J gene is TRBJ2-2, the V gene TRBV5-1; D may be TRBD1 (6 bases). The V gene's germline CDR1 is SGHRS and CDR2 YFSETQ. The V gene lost 0 bases and the J gene lost 4 bases, with 10 bases spanning the gap. This CDR3 is 15 amino acids long. The CDR3 protein is CASSLDGTTTGELFF. For the CDR3, the DNA is TGCGCCAGCAGCTTGGACGGGACAACCACCGGGGAGCTGTTTTTT.

The J gene is TRBJ2-1, the V gene TRBV4-1; 9 positions agree with TRBD2. CDR3 length equals 18 residues. V lost 0 bases, J lost 15 bases, and 21 bases stayed unmatched. From germline, CDR1 is MGHRA and CDR2 YSYEKL. The CDR3: CASSQDPRRLADIYPGFF. The CDR3 DNA follows: TGCGCCAGCAGCCAAGACCCCCGGAGACTAGCGGACATCTACCCAGGGTTCTTC.

The chain links TRBV27 to TRBJ2-1, with 7 bases fitting TRBD1. The CDR3 covers 12 residues. The trim removed 6 bases at V and 10 bases at J, leaving 6 bases unmatched. CDR1 and CDR2 from the germline V gene are MNHEY and SMNVEV (reference sequence). CDR3 region: CASSPTRGEQFF. The CDR3 nucleotides read TGTGCCAGCAGCCCGACCAGGGGGGAGCAGTTCTTC.

V usage is TRBV18 and J usage is TRBJ2-1; D uncertain. CDR1 KGHSH and CDR2 LQKENI come from the germline V gene. CDR3 size: 14 residues. V lost 1 base, J lost 5 bases, and 9 bases lay in between. CDR3 nucleotide sequence: TGTGCCAGCTCACCACGGACGGTAAACAATGAGCAGTTCTTC. Protein sequence: CASSPRTVNNEQFF.

V and J are TRBV10-3 and TRBJ2-7, with 8 bases lining up with TRBD2. Germline loops: CDR1 ENHRY, CDR2 SYGVKD. The CDR3 contains 14 residues. The J segment lost 7 bases and the V segment lost 10 bases, leaving 15 bases of the junction unmatched. CDR3 loop: CATRGGSGDGEQYF. For the CDR3, the DNA is TGTGCCACCAGGGGAGGTAGCGGGGATGGAGAGCAGTACTTC.

V and J are TRBV13 and TRBJ1-1; D call uncertain. V was pared by 7 bases and J by 3 bases, with 6 bases between. CDR3 length equals 11 residues. Looked up from germline, CDR1 is PRHDT and CDR2 is FYEKMQ (reference sequence). The CDR3 here is CASTVDTEAFF. The CDR3 region has the DNA TGTGCCAGCACCGTGGACACTGAAGCTTTCTTT.

The chain combines TRBV2 with TRBJ1-2; 9 bases agree with TRBD1. From germline, CDR1 is SNHLY and CDR2 FYNNEI. The CDR3 has 14 residues. J gave up 4 bases and V 4 bases, and 4 bases lay outside the gene matches. The CDR3 protein is CASSGLGQGYGYTF. The CDR3 nucleotides read TGTGCCAGCAGTGGACTGGGACAGGGCTATGGCTACACCTTC.

This chain connects TRBV5-1 to TRBJ1-1; D is uncertain. This CDR3 is 14 amino acids long. CDR1 is SGHRS and CDR2 is YFSETQ in the germline V gene. Trimming took off 3 bases at V and 1 base at J, with 10 bases between the two ends. The CDR3 DNA follows: TGCGCCAGCAGCTCACACAGACAGAACACTGAAGCTTTCTTT. Protein: CASSSHRQNTEAFF.

The V call is TRBV28, the J call TRBJ1-6; possible D gene TRBD1, 5 bases. With 3 bases removed from V and 9 bases from J, the gap between germline ends came to 12 bases. The CDR3 is 14 residues long. Per germline, CDR1 MDHEN and CDR2 SYDVKM. CDR3 in DNA: TGTGCCAGCAGTTTTCCGGGGGACGTTTCACCCCTCCACTTT. Amino acids: CASSFPGDVSPLHF. Using reference TRBV28 and TRBJ1-6 for the parts outside the CDR3, the full variable domain is DVKVTQSSRYLVKRTGEKVFLECVQDMDHENMFWYRQDPGLGLRLIYFSYDVKMKEKGDIPEGYSVSREKKERFSLILESASTNQTSMYLCASSFPGDVSPLHFGNGTRLTVT.

The chain links TRBV5-4 to TRBJ2-5, with 10 bases lining up with TRBD2. The V and J ends lost 0 bases and 2 bases, in that order; junction bases with no gene match: 10. The CDR3 consists of 18 residues. Germline CDR1 SGHNT, CDR2 YYREEE (reference sequence). The DNA for the CDR3 is TGTGCCAGCAGCTTGGGTCTAGCGGGGGCCCCCCGGCAAGAGACCCAGTACTTC. Translating gives CASSLGLAGAPRQETQYF.

V usage is TRBV29-1 and J usage is TRBJ2-1, with a possible D match to TRBD1 (5 bases). Trimming pared 4 bases from V and 4 bases from J, leaving 11 bases between. The CDR3 contains 13 residues. Germline values: CDR1 SQVTM, CDR2 ANQGSEA. CDR3 loop: CSVGQSGYNEQFF. In DNA, the CDR3 is TGCAGCGTTGGACAGAGTGGGTACAATGAGCAGTTCTTC.

V usage is TRBV5-4 and J usage is TRBJ2-7; D may match TRBD1 or TRBD2 (5 bases each). This CDR3 spans 15 amino acids. V was pared by 0 bases and J by 6 bases, with 16 bases between. From germline, CDR1 is SGHNT and CDR2 YYREEE (reference sequence). The CDR3, as DNA: TGTGCCAGCAGCTTGGGGACACACGGAGGATCCGAGCAGTACTTC. This gives the protein CASSLGTHGGSEQYF.

This chain links TRBV11-2 with TRBJ1-4, with a weak D call TRBD1 (6 bases). The germline V gene has CDR1 SGHAT and CDR2 FQNNGV. V dropped 2 bases and J dropped 7 bases, with 11 bases sitting between them. The CDR3 totals 14 residues. CDR3 bases: TGTGCCAGCAGCTTATACGGGGGCGGTGAAAAACTGTTTTTT. Protein product: CASSLYGGGEKLFF.

The chain has TRBV1 and TRBJ1-5; the table calls TRBD1, which could not be checked here. TRBV1 is designated a pseudogene. The CDR3 has 13 amino acids. This CDR3 is CTSRYRDRAQGDF. As DNA, the CDR3 is TGCACCAGCAGGTACCGGGACAGGGCCCAGGGGGATTTT.

This sequence joins TRBV6-5 and TRBJ1-2; 8 bases map to TRBD1. The germline gives CDR1 MNHEY, CDR2 SVGAGI. CDR3 length equals 15 residues. The V and J ends lost 6 bases and 0 bases, in that order; junction bases with no gene match: 6. The CDR3 protein is CASSFDRGANYGYTF. In nucleotides, the CDR3 is TGTGCCAGCAGCTTCGACAGGGGAGCTAACTATGGCTACACCTTC.